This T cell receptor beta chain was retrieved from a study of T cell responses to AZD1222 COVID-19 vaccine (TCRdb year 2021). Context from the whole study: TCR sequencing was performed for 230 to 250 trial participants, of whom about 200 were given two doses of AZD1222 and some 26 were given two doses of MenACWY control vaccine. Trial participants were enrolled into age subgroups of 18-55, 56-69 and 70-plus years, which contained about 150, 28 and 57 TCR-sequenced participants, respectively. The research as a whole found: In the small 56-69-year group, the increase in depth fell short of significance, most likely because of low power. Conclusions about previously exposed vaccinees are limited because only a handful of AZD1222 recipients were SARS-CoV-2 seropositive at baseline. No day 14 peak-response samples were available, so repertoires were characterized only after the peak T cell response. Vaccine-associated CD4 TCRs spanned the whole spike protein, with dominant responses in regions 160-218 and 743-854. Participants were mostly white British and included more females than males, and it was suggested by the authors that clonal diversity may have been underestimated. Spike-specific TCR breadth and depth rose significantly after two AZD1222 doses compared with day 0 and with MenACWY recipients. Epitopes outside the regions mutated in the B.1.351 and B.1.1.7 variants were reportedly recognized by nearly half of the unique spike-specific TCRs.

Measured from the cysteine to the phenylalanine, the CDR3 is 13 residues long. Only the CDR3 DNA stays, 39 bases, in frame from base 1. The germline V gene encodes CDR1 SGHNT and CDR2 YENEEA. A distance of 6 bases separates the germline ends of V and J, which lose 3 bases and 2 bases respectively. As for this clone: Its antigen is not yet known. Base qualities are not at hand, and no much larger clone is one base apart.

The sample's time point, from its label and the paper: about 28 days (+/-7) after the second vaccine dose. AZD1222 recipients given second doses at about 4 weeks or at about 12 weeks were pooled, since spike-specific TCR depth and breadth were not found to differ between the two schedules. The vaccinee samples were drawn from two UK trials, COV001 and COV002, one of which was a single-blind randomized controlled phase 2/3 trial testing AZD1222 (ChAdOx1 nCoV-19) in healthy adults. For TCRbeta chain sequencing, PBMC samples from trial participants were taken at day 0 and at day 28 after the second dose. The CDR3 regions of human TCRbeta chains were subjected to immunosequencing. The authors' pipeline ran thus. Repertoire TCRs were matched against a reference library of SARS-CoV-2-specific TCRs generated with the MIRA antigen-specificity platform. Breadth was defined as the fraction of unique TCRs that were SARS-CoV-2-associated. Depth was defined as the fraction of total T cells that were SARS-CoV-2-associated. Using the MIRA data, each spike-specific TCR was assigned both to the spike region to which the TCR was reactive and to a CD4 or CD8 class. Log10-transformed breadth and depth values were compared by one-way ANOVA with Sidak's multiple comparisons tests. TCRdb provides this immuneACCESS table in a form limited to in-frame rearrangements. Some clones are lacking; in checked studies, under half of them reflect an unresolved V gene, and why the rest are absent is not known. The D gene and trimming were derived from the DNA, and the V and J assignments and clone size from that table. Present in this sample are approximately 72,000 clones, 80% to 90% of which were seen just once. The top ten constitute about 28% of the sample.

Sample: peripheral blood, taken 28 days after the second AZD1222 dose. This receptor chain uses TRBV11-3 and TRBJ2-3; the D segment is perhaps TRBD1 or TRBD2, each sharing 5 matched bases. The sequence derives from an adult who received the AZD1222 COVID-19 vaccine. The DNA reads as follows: TGTGCCAGCAGCTTGGGGGTCACAGATACGCAGTATTTT. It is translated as CASSLGVTDTQYF. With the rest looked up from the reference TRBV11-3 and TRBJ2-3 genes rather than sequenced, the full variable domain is EAGVVQSPRYKIIEKKQPVAFWCNPISGHNTLYWYLQNLGQGPELLIRYENEEAVDDSQLPKDRFSAERLKGVDSTLKIQPAELGDSAVYLCASSLGVTDTQYFGPGTRLTVL.